These 21 T cell receptor beta chains were all obtained from the same sample, sequenced in a study of OX40 agonist ivuxolimab in advanced cancers. TCRdb's copy holds only in-frame clones and misses some; the assay was immunoSEQ multiplex PCR. In the table there are under 150,000 clones, just over 90% of which are singletons. This specimen consisted of CD4+ or CD8+ T cells sorted from blood, obtained in a trial of the OX40 agonist ivuxolimab. The receptors were gathered from an adult with an advanced solid tumor such as melanoma, head and neck, liver or kidney cancer.

The chain recombines TRBV29-1 with TRBJ1-1; 7 bases map to TRBD1. Germline trimming cut 3 bases from V and 7 bases from J; bases unmatched to any gene: 8. Germline CDR1 reads SQVTM; CDR2 reads ANQGSEA. The CDR3 totals 13 residues. For the CDR3, the DNA is TGCAGCGTTGAGGGACAGAGGACCCTTGAAGCTTTCTTT. Encoded protein: CSVEGQRTLEAFF.

The chain employs TRBV19 and TRBJ2-7; the D is unclear. Germline V gives CDR1 LNHDA, CDR2 SQIVND (reference sequence). Deletions cut 10 bases from V and 6 bases from J, with 16 bases between. The CDR3 contains 12 residues. CDR3 in amino acids: CATSLGPSEQYF. In DNA form, the CDR3 reads TGTGCCACATCCCTGGGCCCCTCCGAGCAGTACTTC.

This clone was seen once. V is TRBV27 and J is TRBJ2-1; 12 bases fit TRBD2. Unmatched junction bases numbered 7, after V lost 3 bases and J lost 4 bases. In germline, CDR1 is MNHEY, CDR2 SMNVEV (reference sequence). The CDR3 has 17 amino acids. This CDR3 reads CASSFARTSGEYNEQFF. The CDR3 DNA reads TGTGCCAGCAGTTTCGCTCGGACTAGCGGGGAGTACAATGAGCAGTTCTTC.

This clone appeared once. The genes are TRBV2 and TRBJ2-2; a weak D match, TRBD1 (6 bases). The CDR3 has 12 residues. The germline V gene has CDR1 SNHLY and CDR2 FYNNEI. V lost 8 bases and J lost 9, with 13 bases in between. CDR3 coding DNA: TGTGCCAGCGGATCAGGGGTTAGGGAGCTGTTTTTT. Encoded protein: CASGSGVRELFF. Full variable domain (remainder filled in from reference TRBV2 and TRBJ2-2): EPEVTQTPSHQVTQMGQEVILRCVPISNHLYFYWYRQILGQKVEFLVSFYNNEISEKSEIFDDQFSVERPDGSNFTLKIRSTKLEDSAMYFCASGSGVRELFFGEGSRLTVL.

CDR3 in DNA: TGCAGTGCTGCAACTAATGAAAAACTGTTTTTT. This codes for CSAATNEKLFF. The rearrangement joins TRBV20-1 to TRBJ1-4; no firm D call. V lost 5 bases and J lost 0, with 1 base in between. The CDR3 extends over 11 amino acids. Germline V lookup: CDR1 DFQATT, CDR2 SNEGSKA (reference sequence).

The rearrangement links TRBV25-1 to TRBJ1-5, with 7 bases identical to TRBD1. CDR1 is MGHDK, CDR2 SYGVNS, per germline. CDR3 size: 14 residues. V lost 4 bases, J lost 2 bases, and 2 bases stayed unmatched. The CDR3 sequence: CASSAQGGNQPQHF. The CDR3 DNA is TGTGCCAGCAGTGCCCAGGGGGGCAATCAGCCCCAGCATTTT.

This clone was seen just once. The chain is built from TRBV19 and TRBJ2-1; 7 bases are shared with TRBD2. The CDR3 consists of 15 residues. Per the germline V gene, CDR1 is LNHDA and CDR2 is SQIVND (reference sequence). V shed 6 bases and J 1 base; nucleotides not matched to a gene: 6. CDR3 protein: CASRPGGASYNEQFF. The CDR3 DNA reads TGTGCCAGTAGACCGGGAGGCGCTTCCTACAATGAGCAGTTCTTC.

The rearrangement uses TRBV7-3 and TRBJ1-3; 7 nucleotides agree with TRBD1. This CDR3 is 15 amino acids long. The V gene end was trimmed by 4 bases and the J gene end by 2 bases; junction bases not matched to a gene: 5. Germline CDR1 is SGHTA and CDR2 is FQGTGA. The CDR3, as DNA: TGTGCCAGCAGCTCCGGGGACAGCCCTGGAAACACCATATATTTT. This encodes CASSSGDSPGNTIYF.

The chain links TRBV28 to TRBJ1-2; 9 bases are shared with TRBD1. V was clipped by 6 bases and J by 4 bases; unmatched bases: 6. Germline V gene lookup returns CDR1 MDHEN and CDR2 SYDVKM. The CDR3 runs 14 residues. The CDR3 protein is CASRLQGASYGYTF. CDR3 DNA: TGTGCCAGCAGACTACAGGGGGCAAGCTATGGCTACACCTTC.

The chain uses TRBV5-8 and TRBJ1-2, with D maybe TRBD1 (5 bases). CDR1 and CDR2 (germline): SGHTS, YDEGEE. There are 13 residues in the CDR3. V was pared by 5 bases and J by 8 bases, with 16 bases between. For the CDR3, the DNA is TGTGCCAGCAGGGGGGTTAGGGTAAGCGGCTACACCTTC. This codes for CASRGVRVSGYTF.

This rearrangement joins TRBV10-3 to TRBJ2-2; D remains unclear. The CDR3 totals 13 residues. Germline-derived CDR1 and CDR2 are ENHRY and SYGVKD. V was clipped by 7 bases and J by 2 bases, with 8 bases between them. The CDR3: CAITRSNTGELFF. The CDR3 DNA follows: TGTGCCATCACTCGTAGCAACACCGGGGAGCTGTTTTTT.

This sequence joins TRBV27 and TRBJ1-5; the D gene is possibly TRBD1 (5 bases). CDR3 length equals 15 residues. Trimming removed 6 bases at V and 7 bases at J, with 19 bases between. CDR1 MNHEY and CDR2 SMNVEV come from the germline V gene (reference sequence). The CDR3 protein is CASSPFGGAWQPQHF. The CDR3 region has the DNA TGTGCCAGCAGCCCATTCGGGGGAGCATGGCAGCCCCAGCATTTT.

The CDR3: CASSVSGSVGNQPQHF. The CDR3 region has the DNA TGTGCCAGCAGTGTTTCAGGGAGTGTGGGCAATCAGCCCCAGCATTTT. J is TRBJ1-5 and V is TRBV27; D may be TRBD1 (5 bases). Trimming took 5 bases from V and 2 from J, leaving 16 bases between them. The germline gives CDR1 MNHEY, CDR2 SMNVEV (reference sequence). The CDR3 extends over 16 amino acids.

The chain has TRBV5-1 and TRBJ2-7; the D is unclear. The CDR3 is 16 amino acids. V was pared by 2 bases and J by 1 base, with 16 bases between. Germline CDR1 is SGHRS and CDR2 is YFSETQ. CDR3 amino acids: CASSLIPSASSYEQYF. CDR3 coding DNA: TGCGCCAGCAGCTTAATTCCCAGCGCTTCGTCCTACGAGCAGTACTTC.

The chain is built from TRBV7-2 and TRBJ2-2; D gene ambiguous. The CDR3 consists of 15 residues. V was shortened by 1 base and J by 4 bases, with 10 bases between the two germline ends. Germline-derived CDR1 and CDR2 are SGHTA and FQGNSA. The CDR3 DNA reads as TGTGCCAGCAGCTTAGGAGCTACCGTCACCGGGGAGCTGTTTTTT. It translates to CASSLGATVTGELFF.

The V call is TRBV27, the J call TRBJ2-1, with D perhaps TRBD1 or TRBD2 (6 bases each). Trimming left V 2 bases short and J 4 bases short, with 12 bases between. Germline CDR1 MNHEY, CDR2 SMNVEV (reference sequence). The CDR3 runs 15 residues. The DNA of the CDR3 is TGTGCCAGCAGTTTACGGGGGCCTGCTTACAATGAGCAGTTCTTC. This translates into CASSLRGPAYNEQFF.

In its sample, this clone was seen once. V is TRBV6-5 and J is TRBJ1-4; possibly TRBD1 for D (5 bases). V shed 2 bases and J shed 7 bases, with 8 bases lying between them. CDR3 length equals 13 residues. In germline, CDR1 is MNHEY, CDR2 SVGAGI. The DNA of the CDR3 is TGTGCCAGCAGTTACACGCAGGGTGAAAAACTGTTTTTT. Translating it yields CASSYTQGEKLFF.

The CDR3: CASVAWATTLTYEQYF. DNA of the CDR3: TGTGCCAGCGTGGCCTGGGCGACTACCCTCACCTACGAGCAGTACTTC. This rearrangement joins TRBV5-6 to TRBJ2-7; D is possibly TRBD2 (5 bases). The CDR3 runs 16 residues. The germline CDR1 and CDR2 sequences are SGHDT and YYEEEE. V lost 7 bases, J lost 2 bases, and 22 bases lay in between.

The chain employs TRBV19 and TRBJ1-5; D is ambiguous. Trimming shortened V by 6 bases and J by 4 bases, and 13 bases separated the two germline ends. The CDR3 is 14 residues long. The V gene's germline CDR1 is LNHDA and CDR2 SQIVND (reference sequence). CDR3 region: CASRYTNGNQPQHF. In DNA, the CDR3 is TGTGCCAGTAGGTACACCAACGGTAATCAGCCCCAGCATTTT.

J is TRBJ2-1 and V is TRBV7-2; D is uncertain. The CDR3 is 15 residues long. Germline-derived CDR1 and CDR2 are SGHTA and FQGNSA. The V gene lost 1 base and the J gene lost 0 bases, with 7 bases spanning the gap. This CDR3 is CASSLDKSSYNEQFF. In nucleotides, the CDR3 is TGTGCCAGCAGCTTAGACAAGAGCTCCTACAATGAGCAGTTCTTC.

The chain is built from TRBV10-3 and TRBJ1-2; TRBD1 is a possible D gene (6 bases). The CDR3 loop spans 18 amino acids. V was trimmed by 2 bases and J by 7 bases, leaving 26 bases between them. Germline V gives CDR1 ENHRY, CDR2 SYGVKD. The CDR3 loop reads CAISEPKGARQDRIGYTF. The CDR3 DNA reads as TGTGCCATCAGTGAGCCGAAAGGGGCCCGACAGGACAGAATTGGCTACACCTTC.